These 32 T cell receptor beta chains originate from one sample sequenced in a study of a mutant IDH1 vaccine in newly diagnosed glioma. For these receptors, no antigen is known. This sample's time point: week 23, last vaccination. In every dose of vaccine, 300 ug of mutant IDH1 20-mer peptide was given alongside topical imiquimod. The data were produced by immunoSEQ multiplex PCR, yet TCRdb's version contains in-frame clones alone and is incomplete. The data hold approximately 44,000 clones, with approximately 84% observed a single time. The sequencing used PBMCs, collected from a glioma patient whose treatment included an IDH1 peptide vaccine. These receptor sequences come from a woman between 18 and 30 years old with glioma. Some clones in this sample may be carry-over from other donors' samples.

The chain combines TRBV2 with TRBJ1-5, with TRBD1 identical over 7 bases. Germline V CDR1 and CDR2: SNHLY, FYNNEI. The V segment lost 6 bases and the J segment 3 bases; nucleotides outside the gene matches: 2. The CDR3 length is 13 residues. CDR3 DNA: TGTGCCAGCAGAGACAGGGTCAATCAGCCCCAGCATTTT. Translating it yields CASRDRVNQPQHF.

The chain carries TRBV2 and TRBJ1-3; no definite D call. CDR1 is SNHLY and CDR2 is FYNNEI in the germline V gene. V dropped 4 bases and J dropped 4 bases, with 11 bases sitting between them. CDR3 length: 14 residues. This CDR3 reads CASSGRHSGNTIYF. The CDR3 region has the DNA TGTGCCAGCAGTGGTCGACACTCGGGAAACACCATATATTTT.

This sequence joins TRBV9 and TRBJ2-7, with 11 bases matching TRBD2. The V segment lost 9 bases and the J segment 2 bases; nucleotides outside the gene matches: 4. CDR1 is SGDLS, CDR2 YYNGEE, per germline. There are 13 residues in the CDR3. The CDR3 DNA follows: TGTGCCATCGTAGCGGGAGGGCCCTACGAGCAGTACTTC. Translation: CAIVAGGPYEQYF.

This chain links TRBV6-1 with TRBJ1-5; D call uncertain. The germline gives CDR1 MNHNS, CDR2 SASEGT. The CDR3 consists of 14 residues. Trimming took 6 bases from V and 2 from J, leaving 11 bases between them. The CDR3 here is CASRPWTGNQPQHF. The CDR3 DNA reads as TGTGCCAGCAGGCCCTGGACGGGCAATCAGCCCCAGCATTTT.

This clone has just a few counts. The rearrangement joins TRBV27 to TRBJ1-3, with D perhaps TRBD1 (6 bases). V was clipped by 3 bases and J by 8 bases, with 11 bases between them. Germline loops: CDR1 MNHEY, CDR2 SMNVEV (reference sequence). There are 13 residues in the CDR3. The CDR3 DNA follows: TGTGCCAGCAGTTTCTCGGGGGCGGACACCATATATTTT. Its protein is CASSFSGADTIYF.

The chain has TRBV6-4 and TRBJ2-3; 12 nucleotides match TRBD2. Germline loops: CDR1 MRHNA, CDR2 SNTAGT. This CDR3 is built from 15 residues. V shed 4 bases and J 4 bases; nucleotides not matched to a gene: 3. The CDR3 spells CASSASGGAADTQYF. The CDR3 DNA follows: TGTGCCAGCAGTGCTAGCGGGGGGGCCGCAGATACGCAGTATTTT.

The rearrangement joins TRBV2 to TRBJ2-1; D might be TRBD1 or TRBD2, each matching 5 bases. Between the trimmed V and J ends, which lost 6 bases and 4 bases, there was a span of 22 bases. CDR1 and CDR2 from the germline V gene are SNHLY and FYNNEI. This CDR3 has 17 residues. CDR3 coding DNA: TGTGCCAGCAGCCTCTCGGTGGGACGAGCGGCTTACAATGAGCAGTTCTTC. It encodes CASSLSVGRAAYNEQFF.

As regards this clone: An end of the junction does not agree with germline; a read error may underlie this. The chain carries TRBV19 and TRBJ1-2; 9 bases match TRBD1. This CDR3 is built from 14 residues. Germline-derived CDR1 and CDR2 are LNHDA and SQIVND (reference sequence). The chain's CDR3 is CASSIPGTGTQGAF. The CDR3 DNA is TGTGCCAGTAGTATACCCGGGACAGGGACTCAAGGCGCCTTC.

This clone has more than one count but fewer than ten. In nucleotides, the CDR3 is TGTGCCAGCAGCGTCGGTCTAGACAGCTCCTACGAGCAGTACTTC. As protein: CASSVGLDSSYEQYF. The chain is built from TRBV9 and TRBJ2-7; D is possibly TRBD1 (5 bases). The CDR3 spans 15 residues. V was pared by 2 bases and J by 0 bases, with 12 bases between. Germline CDR1 and CDR2: SGDLS and YYNGEE.

This clone was observed a few times. The chain couples TRBV30 to TRBJ1-1; maybe TRBD1 (6 bases). V was pared by 1 base and J by 0 bases, with 6 bases between. CDR1 and CDR2 (germline): GTSNPN, SVGIG (reference sequence). The CDR3 sequence is 13 residues long. CDR3 sequence (DNA): TGTGCCTGGAGTGAGGGGGTGAACACTGAAGCTTTCTTT. Its protein product is CAWSEGVNTEAFF.

CDR3 in amino acids: CASSLPGQPNTGELFF. CDR3 DNA: TGTGCCAGCAGCCTACCGGGACAGCCCAACACCGGGGAGCTGTTTTTT. The chain uses TRBV5-4 and TRBJ2-2; 7 positions match TRBD1. This CDR3 is 16 amino acids long. CDR1 and CDR2 from the germline V gene are SGHNT and YYREEE (reference sequence). The junction had 8 bases not matched to a gene; V was cut back by 4 bases and J by 2 bases.

J is TRBJ1-2 and V is TRBV29-1; tentative D call: TRBD1 (5 bases). The CDR3 runs 12 residues. Germline V gene data show CDR1 as SQVTM and CDR2 as ANQGSEA. Trimming took off 1 base at V and 7 bases at J, with 10 bases between the two ends. This CDR3 reads CSVEGQYGGYTF. In nucleotides, the CDR3 is TGCAGCGTTGAAGGACAGTATGGTGGCTACACCTTC.

This rearrangement joins TRBV5-1 to TRBJ2-1; D not resolved. With 0 bases removed from V and 2 bases from J, the gap between germline ends came to 9 bases. The germline CDR1 and CDR2 sequences are SGHRS and YFSETQ. The CDR3 consists of 15 residues. The CDR3, as DNA: TGCGCCAGCAGCTTGGAAAGGGAACCCTACAATGAGCAGTTCTTC. It translates to CASSLEREPYNEQFF.

V is TRBV5-3 and J is TRBJ2-2; 8 nucleotides match TRBD1. Being an ORF, TRBV5-3 has a function that is uncertain. The CDR3 loop spans 14 amino acids. The junction had 6 bases not matched to a gene; V was cut back by 7 bases and J by 4 bases. The CDR3 protein is CARVQGDVTGELFF. The DNA for the CDR3 is TGTGCCAGAGTACAGGGGGATGTCACCGGGGAGCTGTTTTTT.

The chain couples TRBV6-5 to TRBJ2-1; D might be TRBD1 (6 bases). CDR3 length: 14 amino acids. The germline gives CDR1 MNHEY, CDR2 SVGAGI. V was clipped by 4 bases and J by 0 bases, with 7 bases between them. CDR3 sequence: CASSLQGSYNEQFF. The CDR3 DNA sequence: TGTGCCAGCAGTTTACAGGGCTCCTACAATGAGCAGTTCTTC.

The chain combines TRBV9 with TRBJ2-2; TRBD1 is a possible D gene (6 bases). The CDR3 contains 15 residues. V lost 7 bases to trimming and J lost 4 bases, with 17 bases between them. Looked up from germline, CDR1 is SGDLS and CDR2 is YYNGEE. CDR3: CASGPADSTTGELFF. In nucleotides, the CDR3 is TGTGCCAGCGGACCTGCGGACAGTACCACCGGGGAGCTGTTTTTT.

The gene calls are TRBV5-1 and TRBJ2-6; D is ambiguous. The CDR3 length is 15 residues. V lost 0 bases and J 0 bases, leaving 4 bases between the germline ends. Germline CDR1 SGHRS, CDR2 YFSETQ. CDR3 region: CASSLDSSGANVLTF. For the CDR3, the DNA is TGCGCCAGCAGCTTGGACAGCTCTGGGGCCAACGTCCTGACTTTC.

The chain joins TRBV4-3 to TRBJ2-7; 7 bases agree with TRBD1. Germline CDR1 and CDR2: LGHNA and YSLEER. With V trimmed by 0 bases and J by 6 bases, 8 bases remained unmatched. The CDR3 is 15 amino acids. The CDR3 nucleotides read TGCGCCAGCAGCCAAGACAACAGGGGAAATAGCGAGCAGTACTTC. This codes for CASSQDNRGNSEQYF.

This sequence joins TRBV30 and TRBJ2-7; TRBD1 matches at 9 bases. The CDR3 spans 16 residues. Looked up from germline, CDR1 is GTSNPN and CDR2 is SVGIG (reference sequence). Trimming cost V 1 base and J 1 base; bases outside gene matches: 8. As DNA, the CDR3 is TGTGCCTGGAGTGCGGGGGACAGGGACTATTCCTACGAGCAGTACTTC. Translating gives CAWSAGDRDYSYEQYF.

As to this clone: At the DNA level, this CDR3 is encoded by other sequences in the same sample as well. In DNA form, the CDR3 reads TGCGCCAGCAGCCAGGACAGGGGAACCACAGATACGCAGTATTTT. This encodes CASSQDRGTTDTQYF. The chain is built from TRBV4-1 and TRBJ2-3; 9 bases match TRBD1. The V gene's germline CDR1 is MGHRA and CDR2 YSYEKL. Trimming at V came to 3 bases and at J to 2 bases, leaving 3 bases not matched to a gene. The CDR3 has 15 amino acids.

V gene TRBV30 combines with J gene TRBJ2-3; 15 nucleotides align to TRBD2. V dropped 6 bases and J dropped 4; count of bases not matched to a gene: 11. The CDR3 spans 17 residues. The germline gives CDR1 GTSNPN, CDR2 SVGIG (reference sequence). CDR3 loop: CACGLGLAGGGADTQYF. CDR3 nucleotide sequence: TGTGCCTGCGGTCTGGGACTAGCGGGAGGTGGAGCAGATACGCAGTATTTT.

The chain employs TRBV6-5 and TRBJ1-4; possibly TRBD1 for D (5 bases). Germline V gene lookup returns CDR1 MNHEY and CDR2 SVGAGI. V dropped 0 bases and J dropped 5 bases, with 7 bases sitting between them. This CDR3 spans 14 amino acids. The CDR3 spells CASSYSGANEKLFF. DNA of the CDR3: TGTGCCAGCAGTTACTCAGGGGCGAATGAAAAACTGTTTTTT.

The chain combines TRBV30 with TRBJ1-4; tentatively, D is TRBD1 (5 bases). Germline-derived CDR1 and CDR2 are GTSNPN and SVGIG (reference sequence). V shed 2 bases and J shed 8 bases, with 21 bases lying between them. This CDR3 is 16 amino acids long. The CDR3 DNA sequence: TGTGCCTGGAGTTTTCCCTCCCCAGGGCGAGGGGAAAAACTGTTTTTT. Translation gives CAWSFPSPGRGEKLFF.

The V call is TRBV30, the J call TRBJ2-7; no clear D gene. V was pared by 1 base and J by 1 base, with 8 bases between. The germline gives CDR1 GTSNPN, CDR2 SVGIG (reference sequence). The CDR3 sequence is 13 residues long. In DNA, the CDR3 is TGTGCCTGGAGTGGGAGTCCTTCCTACGAGCAGTACTTC. Its translation is CAWSGSPSYEQYF.

The V call is TRBV10-3, the J call TRBJ1-4; 7 bases are a match to TRBD1. CDR1 and CDR2 (germline): ENHRY, SYGVKD. The CDR3 is 15 amino acids. Germline trimming cut 2 bases from V and 2 bases from J; bases unmatched to any gene: 2. CDR3 bases: TGTGCCATCAGTGAGACAGGGGCTACTAATGAAAAACTGTTTTTT. It codes for CAISETGATNEKLFF.

The CDR3 spells CASSYSAGADSYEQYF. In DNA form, the CDR3 reads TGTGCCAGCAGTTACTCCGCAGGGGCTGACAGCTACGAGCAGTACTTC. The rearrangement links TRBV6-5 to TRBJ2-7, with D possibly being TRBD1 (6 bases). Germline V gene lookup returns CDR1 MNHEY and CDR2 SVGAGI. Trimming left V 0 bases short and J 3 bases short, with 15 bases between. The CDR3 is 16 amino acids.

V and J are TRBV2 and TRBJ1-2; 12 bases align to TRBD1. The CDR3 runs 16 residues. V lost 2 bases to trimming and J lost 7 bases; unmatched junction nucleotides: 8. The germline gives CDR1 SNHLY, CDR2 FYNNEI. CDR3 sequence: CASSETTGTGGGGYTF. DNA for the CDR3: TGTGCCAGCAGTGAAACAACGGGGACAGGGGGCGGTGGCTACACCTTC.

This rearrangement joins TRBV9 to TRBJ2-7; D ambiguous. The V end lost 4 bases, the J end lost 3 bases, and 11 bases lay between the germline ends. The CDR3 loop spans 13 amino acids. Per the germline V gene, CDR1 is SGDLS and CDR2 is YYNGEE. The CDR3 DNA sequence: TGTGCCAGCAGCCCGAAGGATCGCTACGAGCAGTACTTC. It is translated as CASSPKDRYEQYF.

The genes are TRBV2 and TRBJ2-3; the D is unclear. The CDR3 loop spans 15 amino acids. Germline-derived CDR1 and CDR2 are SNHLY and FYNNEI. With 2 bases removed from V and 3 bases from J, the gap between germline ends came to 12 bases. In nucleotides, the CDR3 is TGTGCCAGCAGTGAATCTCCCGGAAATACAGATACGCAGTATTTT. Translation gives CASSESPGNTDTQYF.

The J gene is TRBJ2-2, the V gene TRBV11-3; weak D call: TRBD2 (6 bases). V lost 5 bases, J lost 3 bases, and 13 bases lay in between. In germline, CDR1 is SGHNT, CDR2 YENEEA. This CDR3 has 15 residues. The CDR3 DNA sequence: TGTGCCAGCAGCCAACGGGGCGGGGACACCGGGGAGCTGTTTTTT. Amino acid sequence: CASSQRGGDTGELFF.

The J gene is TRBJ2-1, the V gene TRBV30, with D perhaps given as TRBD1 or TRBD2 (5 bases each). The CDR3 is made up of 18 amino acids. Germline-derived CDR1 and CDR2 are GTSNPN and SVGIG (reference sequence). V lost 1 base to trimming and J lost 6 bases, with 25 bases between them. In DNA form, the CDR3 reads TGTGCCTGGAGTGCCCTGGGTGGGGGAGTCAGTGGGGGCAATGAGCAGTTCTTC. As protein: CAWSALGGGVSGGNEQFF.

This clone was observed a few times. The V call is TRBV19, the J call TRBJ2-1; 11 positions match TRBD1. This CDR3 comprises 14 residues. Germline-derived CDR1 and CDR2 are LNHDA and SQIVND (reference sequence). V dropped 6 bases and J dropped 6; count of bases not matched to a gene: 4. In DNA form, the CDR3 reads TGTGCCAGTAGGTGGACAGGGGGCCCCAATGAGCAGTTCTTC. This translates into CASRWTGGPNEQFF.